This T cell receptor (beta chain) was identified in a study of beta chain features in type 1 diabetes (dated by TCRdb to the late 2010s). Regarding the complete study: Patients and healthy donors did not differ in mean age, gender distribution, total cell number or subset yield. Across all samples, some 110,000,000 sorted cells were examined, and cell number per subset correlated strongly with RNA yield. The study compared TCRB repertoires of sorted circulating CD4+ T cell subsets between recently diagnosed type 1 diabetes patients and matched healthy donors. Regulatory and stem cell-like memory subsets were isolated from only 8 patients and roughly eight healthy donors, whereas naive and central memory subsets came from all 30 or so donors. What the study reported, not specific to this receptor: Type 1 diabetes patients showed a moderate but significant shortening of TCRB CDR3 length in all four CD4+ subsets. PCR might favor shorter templates, but patient and control samples were amplified and corrected together, so any skew would affect both groups equally. Because cDNA was sequenced instead of genomic DNA, highly expressing activated cells could be over-represented, though the groups showed no difference in activation or CD3 levels. At VDJ recombination sites, patients with type 1 diabetes made fewer insertions and deleted more nucleotides, a pattern implying thymic rearrangement abnormalities. Naive, central memory and regulatory TCRB repertoires appeared more similar among patients than among healthy donors. Only small numbers of individuals were included in the HLA sub-analyses, which left unresolved whether HLA type had any influence on TCRB rearrangement.

CDR1 is given as SGHRS and CDR2 as YFSETQ, both from the germline V gene. Inclusive of the bounding cysteine and phenylalanine, the CDR3 is 14 residues long. Only the CDR3 DNA is retained, 42 bases long and in frame from the first base. Trimming takes 0 bases from V and 1 base from J, and the germline ends sit 5 bases apart. From each donor, a single peripheral blood sample of 95 to 150 mL on average was drawn into heparinised tubes. Naive, central memory, regulatory and stem cell-like memory CD4+ T cells were sorted on a BD FACSAria II using a panel including CD45RO, CCR7, CD25, CD127, CD95 and CD27. Every sorted population had a purity above 95%. Right away, PBMCs were isolated by Lymphoprep density gradient centrifugation and were stained directly, with no culture step. So that batch effects would be minimized, each experiment stained and sorted samples in pairs, pairing one healthy donor with one patient.

Comment on this clone: The specificity of this receptor is unknown. Base quality data are lacking; no much larger clone is found one base away.

The High Capacity cDNA Reverse Transcription Kit was used to reverse transcribe all of the isolated RNA, meaning that expressed TCRB transcripts were what got sequenced. For stem cell-like memory T cell samples, survey-depth immunoSEQ sequencing was used, averaging around 1 million total reads per sample. After sorted cells were lysed in RLT buffer, RNA was extracted with DNase-treated RNeasy Micro or Mini kits, with the choice depending on cell number. Each cell subset was processed separately to prevent cross-contamination, with patient and healthy donor samples processed together. The immunoSEQ multiplex PCR was used to amplify TCRB sequences from cDNA, yielding 87-bp fragments that span the CDR3 region. Amplicons were sequenced on the Illumina HiSeq platform. Concerning the study's data processing: Synthetic template baselines were used to correct PCR bias computationally, reads within Hamming distance 2 were collapsed, and singletons that could not be merged were discarded. By aligning reads against IMGT, V, D and J genes, CDR3 length, and insertions or deletions at six rearrangement sites were assigned. Within each subset, clonotype counts were normalized to sorted cell number, and only after that were true diversity and Gini coefficients computed with the tcR R package. The overlap coefficient, calculated on TCRB nucleotide sequences, was used to measure repertoire sharing. TCRdb holds this immuneACCESS table with in-frame rearrangements only. Some clones are missing; in checked studies, unresolved V genes explain under half, and the rest has no known cause. For V, J and clone size, that table is used; D and trimming come from the DNA. The sample has tens of thousands of clones on record, 30% to 40% of them singletons. Clones ranked in the top ten supply about 0.42% of the sample.

The sequenced sample was stem cell memory CD4+ T cells from blood. The sample's cell subset or site label, decoded: stem cell-like memory CD4+ T cells. The V and J genes are TRBV5-1 and TRBJ2-1; confidence is insufficient to name the D gene. This clonotype originated in a woman aged 18 to 35 in good health. The sequenced DNA is TGCGCCAGCAGCTTGGTCGGGTCCTACAATGAGCAGTTCTTC. Its protein is CASSLVGSYNEQFF.